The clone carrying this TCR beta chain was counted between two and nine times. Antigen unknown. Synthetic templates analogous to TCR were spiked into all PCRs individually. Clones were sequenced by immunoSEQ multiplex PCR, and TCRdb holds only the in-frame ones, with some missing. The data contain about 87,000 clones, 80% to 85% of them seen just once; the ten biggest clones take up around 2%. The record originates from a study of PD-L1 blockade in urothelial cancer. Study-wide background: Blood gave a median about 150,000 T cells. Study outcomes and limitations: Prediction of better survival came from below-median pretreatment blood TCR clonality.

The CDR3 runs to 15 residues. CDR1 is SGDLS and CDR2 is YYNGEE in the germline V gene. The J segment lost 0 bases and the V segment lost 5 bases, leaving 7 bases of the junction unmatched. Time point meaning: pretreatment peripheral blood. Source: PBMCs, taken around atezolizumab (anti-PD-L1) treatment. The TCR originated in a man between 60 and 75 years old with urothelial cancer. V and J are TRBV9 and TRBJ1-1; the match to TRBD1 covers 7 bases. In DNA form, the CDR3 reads TGTGCCAGCAGGCCCGGGACAGCCTTGAACACTGAAGCTTTCTTT. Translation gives CASRPGTALNTEAFF.